What follows are 23 T cell receptor beta chains derived from one specimen sequenced in a study of blood T cell repertoires in COVID-19. Sequencing was performed with immunoSEQ multiplex PCR; in TCRdb, only in-frame clones are kept and a portion is missing. Here the sample spans roughly 79,000 clones, over 85% being singletons. Material for sequencing was peripheral blood. The source of these receptors is a middle-aged man with active COVID-19.

The chain links TRBV5-6 to TRBJ2-2, with a possible D match to TRBD2 (7 bases). Trimming removed 5 bases at V and 4 bases at J, with 15 bases between. The CDR3 is 15 amino acids. From germline, CDR1 is SGHDT and CDR2 YYEEEE. The CDR3 sequence: CASRMGGLGTGELFF. The CDR3 DNA reads as TGTGCCAGCAGGATGGGGGGGCTTGGCACCGGGGAGCTGTTTTTT.

The chain has TRBV29-1 and TRBJ2-7; maybe TRBD2 (6 bases). Germline V gene data show CDR1 as SQVTM and CDR2 as ANQGSEA. CDR3 length equals 13 residues. V lost 2 bases, J lost 1 base, and 9 bases lay in between. For the CDR3, the DNA is TGCAGCGTTGAATTAGCGGTGTCCTACGAGCAGTACTTC. It yields the protein CSVELAVSYEQYF.

The gene calls are TRBV6-5 and TRBJ2-2, with 7 bases lining up with TRBD1. Germline V CDR1 and CDR2: MNHEY, SVGAGI. Trimming removed 6 bases from V and 8 bases from J; junction bases left unmatched: 3. The CDR3 is 12 amino acids. CDR3 in amino acids: CASRNRGGELFF. CDR3 coding DNA: TGTGCCAGCAGAAACAGGGGAGGGGAGCTGTTTTTT.

The genes are TRBV6-6 and TRBJ2-1; a possible D gene is TRBD1 (6 bases). V was pared by 6 bases and J by 5 bases, with 17 bases between. The length of the CDR3 is 15 residues. Per germline, CDR1 MNHNY and CDR2 SVGAGI (reference sequence). The DNA of the CDR3 is TGTGCCAGCAGAGCTCCCACAGGGTCCCACAATGAGCAGTTCTTC. It specifies CASRAPTGSHNEQFF.

The chain uses TRBV18 and TRBJ2-7; possible D gene TRBD1, 5 bases. With 1 base removed from V and 0 bases from J, the gap between germline ends came to 7 bases. This CDR3 region has 14 residues. CDR1 KGHSH and CDR2 LQKENI come from the germline V gene. CDR3 nucleotide sequence: TGTGCCAGCTCACCACAGGACATCTCCTACGAGCAGTACTTC. Protein: CASSPQDISYEQYF.

The chain combines TRBV10-2 with TRBJ2-3, with TRBD2 matching 7 bases. The length of the CDR3 is 13 residues. Germline V gene sequence: CDR1 WSHSY, CDR2 SAAADI. V was pared by 8 bases and J by 4 bases, with 6 bases of the junction left unmatched. The CDR3 here is CASSGGRSDTQYF. The DNA for the CDR3 is TGCGCCAGCTCAGGCGGGAGATCAGATACGCAGTATTTT.

This clone has only a few counts. The V and J genes are TRBV5-6 and TRBJ1-5; a weak D match, TRBD1 (5 bases). CDR1 and CDR2 (germline): SGHDT, YYEEEE. CDR3 length: 17 amino acids. V lost 4 bases, J lost 0 bases, and 17 bases lay in between. CDR3 protein: CASSRNGAGYSNQPQHF. The CDR3 DNA sequence: TGTGCCAGCAGCAGGAATGGGGCAGGCTATAGCAATCAGCCCCAGCATTTT.

The chain links TRBV4-3 to TRBJ1-2; D gene unclear. The ends were cut back, 0 bases at V and 0 bases at J, with 8 bases in the middle. From germline, CDR1 is LGHNA and CDR2 YSLEER. The CDR3 runs to 15 residues. The CDR3 DNA reads as TGCGCCAGCAGCCAAGATCACACGTCTAACTATGGCTACACCTTC. Translating it yields CASSQDHTSNYGYTF.

The V gene is TRBV28, the J gene TRBJ1-5; D is possibly TRBD1 (6 bases). The CDR3 is made up of 13 amino acids. V lost 10 bases and J 2 bases, leaving 12 bases between the germline ends. Germline CDR1 and CDR2: MDHEN and SYDVKM. CDR3 in DNA: TGTGCCACCGAAGGGGGAGGCAATCAGCCCCAGCATTTT. This sequence encodes CATEGGGNQPQHF.

This rearrangement joins TRBV11-2 to TRBJ2-7; no reliable D call. Germline values: CDR1 SGHAT, CDR2 FQNNGV. This CDR3 has 14 amino acids. V lost 4 bases and J lost 0, with 10 bases in between. In DNA, the CDR3 is TGTGCCAGCAGCTCCCCTCCTTTCTCCTACGAGCAGTACTTC. Its protein is CASSSPPFSYEQYF.

By share, this clone ranks as medium-sized. The chain links TRBV4-2 to TRBJ1-1; D is perhaps TRBD1 (6 bases). The V gene's germline CDR1 is LGHNA and CDR2 YNFKEQ. V was trimmed by 3 bases and J by 4 bases, leaving 18 bases between them. This CDR3 spans 16 amino acids. In DNA form, the CDR3 reads TGTGCCAGCAGCCAGACTCTTTACAGGGATGGCACTGAAGCTTTCTTT. It encodes CASSQTLYRDGTEAFF.

The chain combines TRBV2 with TRBJ2-7, with TRBD1 matching over 8 bases. The CDR3 extends over 13 amino acids. V was clipped by 6 bases and J by 5 bases; unmatched bases: 6. Per germline, CDR1 SNHLY and CDR2 FYNNEI. The CDR3: CASSGQGVHEQYF. In nucleotides, the CDR3 is TGTGCCAGCAGCGGACAGGGTGTCCACGAGCAGTACTTC.

V is TRBV7-9 and J is TRBJ2-2, with TRBD2 as a possible D gene (6 bases). CDR1 and CDR2 (germline): SEHNR, FQNEAQ (reference sequence). The V gene lost 1 base and the J gene lost 7 bases, with 13 bases spanning the gap. The CDR3 consists of 15 residues. The CDR3 loop is CASSLVSGLVGELFF. The CDR3, as DNA: TGTGCCAGCAGCTTAGTCTCGGGACTGGTCGGGGAGCTGTTTTTT.

The V and J genes are TRBV27 and TRBJ2-1; D gene uncertain. The CDR3 has 13 amino acids. V was pared by 1 base and J by 3 bases, with 4 bases between. Germline CDR1 MNHEY, CDR2 SMNVEV (reference sequence). DNA for the CDR3: TGTGCCAGCAGTTTATACGGCTACAATGAGCAGTTCTTC. Translation: CASSLYGYNEQFF.

The CDR3 nucleotides are TGTGCCAGCAGCCAAACCGGGTGGGCGGGAAGAAACACCATATATTTT. Protein product: CASSQTGWAGRNTIYF. The chain employs TRBV14 and TRBJ1-3; D is ambiguous. The CDR3 consists of 16 residues. CDR1 and CDR2 (germline): SGHDN, FVKESK. Deletions cut 2 bases from V and 5 bases from J, with 16 bases between.

The chain links TRBV4-3 to TRBJ2-3; 9 bases agree with TRBD2. CDR1 LGHNA and CDR2 YSLEER come from the germline V gene. The CDR3 totals 18 residues. The V and J ends lost 3 bases and 0 bases, in that order; junction bases with no gene match: 10. The CDR3 nucleotides are TGCGCCAGCAGCCATTTCGAGACTAGCGGATCTAGCACAGATACGCAGTATTTT. Translating it yields CASSHFETSGSSTDTQYF.

The chain recombines TRBV11-2 with TRBJ1-2; D gene uncertain. CDR1 SGHAT and CDR2 FQNNGV come from the germline V gene. V dropped 1 base and J dropped 7 bases, with 16 bases sitting between them. This CDR3 is 15 amino acids long. CDR3 nucleotides: TGTGCCAGCAGCTTAGGGGCCCCGTCAAAACTTGGCTACACCTTC. This codes for CASSLGAPSKLGYTF.

This sequence joins TRBV6-6 and TRBJ1-5; 10 positions match TRBD1. The germline gives CDR1 MNHNY, CDR2 SVGAGI (reference sequence). The CDR3 totals 15 residues. The V gene end was trimmed by 3 bases and the J gene end by 2 bases; junction bases not matched to a gene: 1. The CDR3 nucleotides are TGTGCCAGCAGTTATGGGACAGGGGGCAATCAGCCCCAGCATTTT. Its translation: CASSYGTGGNQPQHF.

The chain joins TRBV3-1 (or the pseudogene TRBV3-2) to TRBJ2-6; no clear D. V lost 0 bases and J 2 bases, leaving 8 bases between the germline ends. CDR3 length: 16 amino acids. Germline-derived CDR1 and CDR2 are LGHDT and YNNKEL (reference sequence). CDR3 bases: TGTGCCAGCAGCCAAGACCCCGGTACTGGGGCCAACGTCCTGACTTTC. This gives the protein CASSQDPGTGANVLTF.

For the CDR3, the DNA is TGTGCCAGCAGCTTAGGTTCGGTCGCGAACACCGGGGAGCTGTTTTTT. Encoded protein: CASSLGSVANTGELFF. This chain connects TRBV7-3 to TRBJ2-2; D ambiguous. The V and J ends lost 2 bases and 0 bases respectively, with 10 bases between them. This CDR3 has 16 residues. The germline V gene encodes CDR1 SGHTA and CDR2 FQGTGA.

The chain carries TRBV5-4 and TRBJ1-6; no clear D. CDR1 is SGHNT, CDR2 YYREEE, per germline (reference sequence). Trimming cost V 4 bases and J 7 bases, with 6 bases left between them. There are 12 residues in the CDR3. Written as DNA, the CDR3 is TGTGCCAGCAGCGCTCAGAATTCACCCCTCCACTTT. It encodes CASSAQNSPLHF.

This clone came up a few times. The chain links TRBV28 to TRBJ2-3; 14 nucleotides agree with TRBD2. The V and J ends lost 1 base and 6 bases, in that order; junction bases with no gene match: 9. The CDR3 runs to 18 residues. Per germline, CDR1 MDHEN and CDR2 SYDVKM. The CDR3 DNA follows: TGTGCCAGCAGTTTATCCGGACTAGCGGGAGGAATGAGGGATACGCAGTATTTT. Its protein is CASSLSGLAGGMRDTQYF. Complete variable domain (other parts from reference TRBV28 and TRBJ2-3): DVKVTQSSRYLVKRTGEKVFLECVQDMDHENMFWYRQDPGLGLRLIYFSYDVKMKEKGDIPEGYSVSREKKERFSLILESASTNQTSMYLCASSLSGLAGGMRDTQYFGPGTRLTVL.

This chain connects TRBV5-1 to TRBJ2-7; a possible D gene is TRBD2 (6 bases). The CDR3 totals 14 residues. The germline V gene has CDR1 SGHRS and CDR2 YFSETQ. Trimming cost V 3 bases and J 2 bases, with 12 bases left between them. In nucleotides, the CDR3 is TGCGCCAGCAGCTCCGGGAGTGGGACCTACGAGCAGTACTTC. This gives the protein CASSSGSGTYEQYF.